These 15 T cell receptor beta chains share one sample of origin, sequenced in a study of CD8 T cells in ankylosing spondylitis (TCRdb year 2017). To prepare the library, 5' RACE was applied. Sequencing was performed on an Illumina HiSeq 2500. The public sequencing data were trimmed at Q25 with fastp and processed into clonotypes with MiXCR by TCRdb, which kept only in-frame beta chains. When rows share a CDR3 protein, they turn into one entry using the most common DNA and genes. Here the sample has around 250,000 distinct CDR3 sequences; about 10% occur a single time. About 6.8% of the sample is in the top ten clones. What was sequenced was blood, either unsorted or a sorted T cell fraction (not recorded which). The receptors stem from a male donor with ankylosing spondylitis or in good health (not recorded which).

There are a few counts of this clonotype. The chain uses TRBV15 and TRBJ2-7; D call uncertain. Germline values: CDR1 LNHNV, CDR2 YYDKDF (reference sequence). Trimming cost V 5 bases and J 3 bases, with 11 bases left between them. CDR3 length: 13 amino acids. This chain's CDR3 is CATSPRHFYEQYF. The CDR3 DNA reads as TGTGCCACCAGCCCACGACACTTCTACGAGCAGTACTTC.

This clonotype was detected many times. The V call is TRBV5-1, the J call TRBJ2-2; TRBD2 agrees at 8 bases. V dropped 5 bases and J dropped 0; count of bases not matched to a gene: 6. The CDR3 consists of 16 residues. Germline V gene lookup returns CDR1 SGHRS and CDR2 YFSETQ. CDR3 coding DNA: TGCGCCAGCAGTTTACGGACTAGCTCGAACACCGGGGAGCTGTTTTTT. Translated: CASSLRTSSNTGELFF.

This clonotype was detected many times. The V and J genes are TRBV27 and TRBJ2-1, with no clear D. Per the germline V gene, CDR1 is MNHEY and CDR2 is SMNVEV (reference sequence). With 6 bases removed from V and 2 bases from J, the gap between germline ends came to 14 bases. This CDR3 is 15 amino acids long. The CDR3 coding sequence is TGTGCCAGCAGATTCGGCGGTAGCACCTACAATGAGCAGTTCTTC. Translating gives CASRFGGSTYNEQFF.

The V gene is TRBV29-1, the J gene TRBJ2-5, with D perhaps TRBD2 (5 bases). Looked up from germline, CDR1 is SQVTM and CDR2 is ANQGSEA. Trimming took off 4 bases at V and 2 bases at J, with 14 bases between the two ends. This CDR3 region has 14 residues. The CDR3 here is CSVALGSGQETQYF. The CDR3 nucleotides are TGCAGCGTTGCCCTGGGTTCGGGGCAAGAGACCCAGTACTTC.

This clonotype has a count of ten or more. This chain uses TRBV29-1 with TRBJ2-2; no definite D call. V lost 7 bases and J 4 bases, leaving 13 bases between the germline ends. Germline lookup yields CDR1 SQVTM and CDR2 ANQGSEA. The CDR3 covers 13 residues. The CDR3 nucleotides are TGCAGCGCCAGACCCTCGGGCACCGGGGAGCTGTTTTTT. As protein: CSARPSGTGELFF.

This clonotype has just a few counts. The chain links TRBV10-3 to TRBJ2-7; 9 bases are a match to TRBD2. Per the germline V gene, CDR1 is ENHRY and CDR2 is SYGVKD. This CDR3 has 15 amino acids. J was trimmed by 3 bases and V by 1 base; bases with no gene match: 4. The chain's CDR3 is CAISEFAGGGYEQYF. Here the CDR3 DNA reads TGTGCCATCAGTGAGTTCGCGGGAGGGGGCTACGAGCAGTACTTC.

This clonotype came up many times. This CDR3 reads CASSLDAGGINEQFF. The DNA for the CDR3 is TGCGCCAGCAGCTTGGATGCGGGAGGAATAAATGAGCAGTTCTTC. The V gene is TRBV5-1, the J gene TRBJ2-1, with 8 nucleotides matching TRBD2. Germline CDR1 and CDR2: SGHRS and YFSETQ. There are 15 residues in the CDR3. Losses at the gene ends were 0 bases for V and 7 bases for J; bases not matched to a gene: 6.

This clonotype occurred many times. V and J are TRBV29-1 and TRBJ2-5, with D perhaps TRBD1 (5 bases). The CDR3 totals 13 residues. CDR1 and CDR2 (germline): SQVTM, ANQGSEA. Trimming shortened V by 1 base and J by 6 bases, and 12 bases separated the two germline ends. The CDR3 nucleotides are TGCAGCGTTGAAGGGCATAGGGGCCAGACCCAGTACTTC. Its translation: CSVEGHRGQTQYF.

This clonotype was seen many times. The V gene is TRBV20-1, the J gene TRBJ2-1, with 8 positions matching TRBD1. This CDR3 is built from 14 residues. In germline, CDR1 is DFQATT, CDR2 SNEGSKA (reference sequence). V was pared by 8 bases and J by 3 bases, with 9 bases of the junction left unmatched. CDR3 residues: CSIRTGFGYNEQFF. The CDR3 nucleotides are TGCAGTATTAGGACAGGGTTCGGCTACAATGAGCAGTTCTTC.

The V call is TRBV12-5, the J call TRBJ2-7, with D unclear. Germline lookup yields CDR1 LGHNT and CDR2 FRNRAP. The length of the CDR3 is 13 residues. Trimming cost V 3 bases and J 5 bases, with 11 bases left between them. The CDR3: CASGFGPAHEQYF. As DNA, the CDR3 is TGTGCTAGTGGTTTTGGTCCGGCCCACGAGCAGTACTTC.

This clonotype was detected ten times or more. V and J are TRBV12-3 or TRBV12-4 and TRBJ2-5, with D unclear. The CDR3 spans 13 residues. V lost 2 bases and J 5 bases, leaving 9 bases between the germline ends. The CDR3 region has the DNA TGTGCCAGCAGTTTACCGGGTTTGGAGACCCAGTACTTC. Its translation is CASSLPGLETQYF.

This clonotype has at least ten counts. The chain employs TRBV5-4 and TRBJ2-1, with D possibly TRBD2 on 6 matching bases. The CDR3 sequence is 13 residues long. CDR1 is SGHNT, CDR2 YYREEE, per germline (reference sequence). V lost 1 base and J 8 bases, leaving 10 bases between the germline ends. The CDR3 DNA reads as TGTGCCAGCAGCTTGTCCGGGACTGATGAGCAGTTCTTC. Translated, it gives CASSLSGTDEQFF.

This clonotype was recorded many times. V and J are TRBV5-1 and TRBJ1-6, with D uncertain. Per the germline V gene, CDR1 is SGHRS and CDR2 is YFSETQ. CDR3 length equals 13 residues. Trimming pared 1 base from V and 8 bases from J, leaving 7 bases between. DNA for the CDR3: TGCGCCAGCAGCTTGTCGCCAGATTCACCCCTCCACTTT. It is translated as CASSLSPDSPLHF.

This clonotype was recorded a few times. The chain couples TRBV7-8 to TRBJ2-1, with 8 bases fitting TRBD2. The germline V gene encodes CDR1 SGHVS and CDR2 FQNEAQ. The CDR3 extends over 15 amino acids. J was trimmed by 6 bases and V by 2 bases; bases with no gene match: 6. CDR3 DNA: TGTGCCAGCAGCTTAAAGCGGGAGTTGGGCAATGAGCAGTTCTTC. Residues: CASSLKRELGNEQFF.

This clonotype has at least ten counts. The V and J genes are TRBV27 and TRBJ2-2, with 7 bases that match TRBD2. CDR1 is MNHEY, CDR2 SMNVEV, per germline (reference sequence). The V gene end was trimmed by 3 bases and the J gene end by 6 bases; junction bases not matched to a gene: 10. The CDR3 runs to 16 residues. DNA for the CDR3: TGTGCCAGCAGTTTTCGTGCTTTGCGGGAGTCCGGGGAGCTGTTTTTT. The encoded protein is CASSFRALRESGELFF.